This T cell receptor (beta chain) was captured by sequencing in a study of T cells in Graves' hyperthyroidism and ophthalmopathy. Study-level points and caveats: Blood held most thyroid clonotypes expanded above 0.001 frequency.

The V end was cut by 0 bases, the J end by 8 bases, with 7 bases between. In germline, CDR1 is MNHNS, CDR2 SASEGT. The CDR3 length is 12 residues. The authors obtained PBMCs from 10 ml of fresh peripheral blood. This clonotype was seen at least ten times. The antigen remains unidentified. Template material for amplifying TCR beta CDR3 regions consisted of RNA transcripts. The study used the HTBI primer set for a first-round RT-PCR of the TCR CDR3. TCRdb analysed the multiplex PCR reads with MiXCR anew, one entry per CDR3 protein. This sample has 310,000 or so distinct CDR3 sequences, with approximately 15% found just once.

The chain is built from TRBV6-1 and TRBJ1-2, with D tentatively TRBD1 (5 bases). The sequence was obtained from a woman in her fifties or sixties with Graves' ophthalmopathy. Sequencing was carried out using blood. The CDR3 nucleotides are TGTGCCAGCAGTGAAGCTGGGGACGGCTACACCTTC. This codes for CASSEAGDGYTF.